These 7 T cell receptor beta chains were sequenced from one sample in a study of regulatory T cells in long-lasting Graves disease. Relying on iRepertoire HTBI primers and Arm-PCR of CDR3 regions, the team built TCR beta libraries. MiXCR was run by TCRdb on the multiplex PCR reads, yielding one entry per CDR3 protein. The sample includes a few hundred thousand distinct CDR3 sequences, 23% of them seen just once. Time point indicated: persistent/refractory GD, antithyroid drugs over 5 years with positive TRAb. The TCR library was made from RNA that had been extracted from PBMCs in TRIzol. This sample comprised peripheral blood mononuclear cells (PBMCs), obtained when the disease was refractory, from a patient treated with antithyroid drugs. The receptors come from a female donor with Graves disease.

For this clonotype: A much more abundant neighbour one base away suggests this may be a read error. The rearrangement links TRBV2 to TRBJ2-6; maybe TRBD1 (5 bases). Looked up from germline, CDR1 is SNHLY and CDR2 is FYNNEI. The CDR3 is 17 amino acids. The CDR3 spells CASSEFRVSSGADVLTF. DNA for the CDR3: TGTGCCAGCAGTGAATTTAGAGTTAGCTCTGGGGCCGACGTCCTGACTTTC.

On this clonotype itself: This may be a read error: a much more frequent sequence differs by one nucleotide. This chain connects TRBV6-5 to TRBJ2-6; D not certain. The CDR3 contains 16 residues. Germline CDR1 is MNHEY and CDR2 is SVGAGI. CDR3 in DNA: TGTGCCGGCAGTTACCCACGGAACTCTGGGGCCAACGTCCTGACTTTC. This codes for CAGSYPRNSGANVLTF.

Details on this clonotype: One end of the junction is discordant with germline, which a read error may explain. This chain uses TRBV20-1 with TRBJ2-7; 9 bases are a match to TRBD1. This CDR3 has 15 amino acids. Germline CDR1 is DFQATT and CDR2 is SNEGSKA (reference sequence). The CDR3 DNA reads TGCAGTGCTCGAGATCCACAGGGGGCGAGGGGCGAGCAGTACTTC. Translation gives CSARDPQGARGEQYF.

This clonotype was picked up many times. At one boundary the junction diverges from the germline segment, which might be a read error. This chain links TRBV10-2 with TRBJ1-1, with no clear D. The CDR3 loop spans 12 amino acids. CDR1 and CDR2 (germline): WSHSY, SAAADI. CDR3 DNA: TGTGCCAGCAGTGAGTGGAACACTGAAGCTTTCTTT. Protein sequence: CASSEWNTEAFF.

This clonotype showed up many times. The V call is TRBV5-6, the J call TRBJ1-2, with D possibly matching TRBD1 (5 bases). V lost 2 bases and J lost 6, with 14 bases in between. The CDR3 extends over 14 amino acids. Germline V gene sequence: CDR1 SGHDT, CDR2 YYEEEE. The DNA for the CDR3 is TGTGCCAGCAGCTTAGCCACAGGAGTACATGGCTACACCTTC. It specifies CASSLATGVHGYTF.

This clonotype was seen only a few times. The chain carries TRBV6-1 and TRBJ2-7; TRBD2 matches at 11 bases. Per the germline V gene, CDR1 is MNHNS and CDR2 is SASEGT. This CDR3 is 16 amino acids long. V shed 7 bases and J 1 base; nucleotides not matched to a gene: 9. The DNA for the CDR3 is TGTGCCAGCACGTCGACTAGCGGGATTACGTCCTACGAGCAGTACTTC. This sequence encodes CASTSTSGITSYEQYF.

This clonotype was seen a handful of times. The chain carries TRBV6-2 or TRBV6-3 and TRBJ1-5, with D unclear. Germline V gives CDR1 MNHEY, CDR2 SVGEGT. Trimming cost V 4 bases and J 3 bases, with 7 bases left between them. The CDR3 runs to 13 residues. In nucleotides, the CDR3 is TGTGCCAGCAGTTCACAGATCAATCAGCCCCAGCATTTT. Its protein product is CASSSQINQPQHF.